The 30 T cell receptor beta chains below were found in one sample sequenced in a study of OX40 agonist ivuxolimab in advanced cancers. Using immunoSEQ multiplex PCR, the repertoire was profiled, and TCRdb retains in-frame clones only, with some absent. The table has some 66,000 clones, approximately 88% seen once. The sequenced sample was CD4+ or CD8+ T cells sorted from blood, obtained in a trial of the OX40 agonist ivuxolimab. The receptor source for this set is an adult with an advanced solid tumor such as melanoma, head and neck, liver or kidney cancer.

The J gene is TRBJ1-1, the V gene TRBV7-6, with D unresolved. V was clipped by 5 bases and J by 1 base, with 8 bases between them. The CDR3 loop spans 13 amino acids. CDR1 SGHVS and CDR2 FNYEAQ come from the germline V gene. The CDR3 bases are TGTGCCAGCAGCCAGTCAGAGAACACTGAAGCTTTCTTT. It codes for CASSQSENTEAFF.

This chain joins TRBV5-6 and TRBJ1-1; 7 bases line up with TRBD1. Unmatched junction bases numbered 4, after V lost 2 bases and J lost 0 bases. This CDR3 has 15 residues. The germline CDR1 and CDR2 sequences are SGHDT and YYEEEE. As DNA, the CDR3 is TGTGCCAGCAGCTTAAGGGGGCCAATGAACACTGAAGCTTTCTTT. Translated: CASSLRGPMNTEAFF.

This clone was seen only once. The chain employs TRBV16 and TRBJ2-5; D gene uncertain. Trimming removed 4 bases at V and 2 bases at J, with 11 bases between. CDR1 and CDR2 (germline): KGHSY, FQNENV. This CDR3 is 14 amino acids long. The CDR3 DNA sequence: TGTGCCAGCAGCCTCATAGGGCAGCAAGAGACCCAGTACTTC. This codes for CASSLIGQQETQYF.

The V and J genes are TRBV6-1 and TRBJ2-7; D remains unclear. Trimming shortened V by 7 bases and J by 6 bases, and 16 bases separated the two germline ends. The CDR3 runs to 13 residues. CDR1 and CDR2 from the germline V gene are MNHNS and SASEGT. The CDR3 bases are TGTGCCAGCAACGAGATAGAGCCCCTCGAGCAGTACTTC. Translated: CASNEIEPLEQYF.

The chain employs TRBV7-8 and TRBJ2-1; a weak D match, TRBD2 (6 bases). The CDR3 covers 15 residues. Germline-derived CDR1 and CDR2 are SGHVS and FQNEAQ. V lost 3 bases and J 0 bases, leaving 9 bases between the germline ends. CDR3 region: CASSLGGTSYNEQFF. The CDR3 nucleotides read TGTGCCAGCAGCTTGGGGGGTACCTCCTACAATGAGCAGTTCTTC. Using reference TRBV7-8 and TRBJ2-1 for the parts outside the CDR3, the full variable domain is GAGVSQSPRYKVAKRGQDVALRCDPISGHVSLFWYQQALGQGPEFLTYFQNEAQLDKSGLPSDRFFAERPEGSVSTLKIQRTQQEDSAVYLCASSLGGTSYNEQFFGPGTRLTVL.

The chain's CDR3 is CASSDGRGQETQYF. In DNA form, the CDR3 reads TGTGCCAGCAGTGACGGCAGGGGCCAAGAGACCCAGTACTTC. The rearrangement joins TRBV2 to TRBJ2-5; a possible D gene is TRBD1 (6 bases). The CDR3 covers 14 residues. Germline V gives CDR1 SNHLY, CDR2 FYNNEI. V was shortened by 3 bases and J by 1 base, with 9 bases between the two germline ends.

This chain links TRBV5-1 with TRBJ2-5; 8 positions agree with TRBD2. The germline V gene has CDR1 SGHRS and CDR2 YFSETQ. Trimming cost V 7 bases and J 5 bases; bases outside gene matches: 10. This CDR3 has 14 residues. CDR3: CASRSTRGGETQYF. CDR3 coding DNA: TGCGCCAGCCGGTCTACACGGGGGGGTGAGACCCAGTACTTC.

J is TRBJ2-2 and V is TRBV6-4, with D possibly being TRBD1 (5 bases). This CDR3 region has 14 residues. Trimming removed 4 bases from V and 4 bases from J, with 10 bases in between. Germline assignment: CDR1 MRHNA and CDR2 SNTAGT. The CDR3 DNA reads TGTGCCAGCAGTGGGCAGGGATCCACCGGGGAGCTGTTTTTT. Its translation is CASSGQGSTGELFF.

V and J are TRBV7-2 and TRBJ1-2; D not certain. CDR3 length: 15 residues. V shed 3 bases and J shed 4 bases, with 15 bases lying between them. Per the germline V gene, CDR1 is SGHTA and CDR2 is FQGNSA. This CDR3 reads CASSFQSGISYGYTF. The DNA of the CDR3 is TGTGCCAGCAGCTTTCAGAGCGGGATAAGCTATGGCTACACCTTC.

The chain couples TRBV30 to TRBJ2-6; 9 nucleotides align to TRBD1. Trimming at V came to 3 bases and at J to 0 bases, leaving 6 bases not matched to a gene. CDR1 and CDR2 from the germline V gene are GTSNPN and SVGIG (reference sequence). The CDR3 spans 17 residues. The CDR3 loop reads CAWRGQGHPSGANVLTF. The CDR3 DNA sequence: TGTGCCTGGAGGGGACAGGGACACCCCTCTGGGGCCAACGTCCTGACTTTC.

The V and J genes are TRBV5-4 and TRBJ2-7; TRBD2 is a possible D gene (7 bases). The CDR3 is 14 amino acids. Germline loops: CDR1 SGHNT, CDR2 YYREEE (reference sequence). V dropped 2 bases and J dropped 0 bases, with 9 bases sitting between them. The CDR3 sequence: CASSLRGASYEQYF. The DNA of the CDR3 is TGTGCCAGCAGCTTACGGGGGGCCTCCTACGAGCAGTACTTC.

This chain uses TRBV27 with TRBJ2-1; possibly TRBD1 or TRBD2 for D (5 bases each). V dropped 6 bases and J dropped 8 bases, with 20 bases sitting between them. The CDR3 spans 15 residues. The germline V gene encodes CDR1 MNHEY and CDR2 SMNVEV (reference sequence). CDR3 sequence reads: CASRPPGRRADEQFF. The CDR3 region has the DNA TGTGCCAGCAGGCCTCCGGGACGCCGAGCCGATGAGCAGTTCTTC.

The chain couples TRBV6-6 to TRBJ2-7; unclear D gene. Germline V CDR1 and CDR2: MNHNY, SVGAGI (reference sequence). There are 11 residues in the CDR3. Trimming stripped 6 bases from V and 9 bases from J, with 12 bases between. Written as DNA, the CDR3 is TGTGCCAGCAGCCACGGGTCGGGGCAGTACTTC. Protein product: CASSHGSGQYF.

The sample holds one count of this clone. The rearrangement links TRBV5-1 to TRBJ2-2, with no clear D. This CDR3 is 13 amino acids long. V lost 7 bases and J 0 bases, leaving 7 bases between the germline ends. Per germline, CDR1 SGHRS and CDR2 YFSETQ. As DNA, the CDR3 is TGCGCCAGCGAACCCGCGAACACCGGGGAGCTGTTTTTT. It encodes CASEPANTGELFF.

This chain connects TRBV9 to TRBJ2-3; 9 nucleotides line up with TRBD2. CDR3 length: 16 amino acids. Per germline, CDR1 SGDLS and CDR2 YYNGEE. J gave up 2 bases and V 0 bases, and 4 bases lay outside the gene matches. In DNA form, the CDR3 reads TGTGCCAGCAGCGTAGTGCTAGCGGGGACCACAGATACGCAGTATTTT. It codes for CASSVVLAGTTDTQYF.

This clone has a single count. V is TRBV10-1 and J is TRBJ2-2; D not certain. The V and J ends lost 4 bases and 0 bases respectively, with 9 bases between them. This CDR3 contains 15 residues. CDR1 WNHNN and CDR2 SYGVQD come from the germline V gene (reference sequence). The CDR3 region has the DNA TGCGCCAGCAGTGCGGCTGGGGCGAACACCGGGGAGCTGTTTTTT. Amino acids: CASSAAGANTGELFF.

CDR3 amino acids: CASSGGPGGTEAFF. CDR3 DNA: TGTGCCAGCTCGGGGGGCCCAGGGGGAACTGAAGCTTTCTTT. This rearrangement joins TRBV18 to TRBJ1-1; 7 bases are shared with TRBD1. This CDR3 has 14 amino acids. Germline lookup yields CDR1 KGHSH and CDR2 LQKENI. Losses at the gene ends were 6 bases for V and 5 bases for J; bases not matched to a gene: 9. The variable domain in full, completed from reference TRBV18 and TRBJ1-1, reads NAGVMQNPRHLVRRRGQEARLRCSPMKGHSHVYWYRQLPEEGLKFMVYLQKENIIDESGMPKERFSAEFPKEGPSILRIQQVVRGDSAAYFCASSGGPGGTEAFFGQGTRLTVV.

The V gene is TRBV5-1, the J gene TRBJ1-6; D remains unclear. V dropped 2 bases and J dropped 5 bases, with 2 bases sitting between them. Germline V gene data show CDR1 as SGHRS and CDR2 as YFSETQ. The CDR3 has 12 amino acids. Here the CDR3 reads CASSLNNSPLHF. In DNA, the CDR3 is TGCGCCAGCAGCTTAAATAATTCACCCCTCCACTTT.

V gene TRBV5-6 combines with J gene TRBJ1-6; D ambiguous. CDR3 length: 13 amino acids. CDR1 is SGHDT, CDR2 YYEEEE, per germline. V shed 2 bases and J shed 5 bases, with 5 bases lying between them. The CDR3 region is CASSLRDNSPLHF. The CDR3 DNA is TGTGCCAGCAGCTTAAGGGATAATTCACCCCTCCACTTT.

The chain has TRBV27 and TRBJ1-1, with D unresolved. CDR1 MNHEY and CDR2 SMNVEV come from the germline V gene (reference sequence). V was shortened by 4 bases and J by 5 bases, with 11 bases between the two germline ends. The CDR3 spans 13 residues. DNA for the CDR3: TGTGCCAGCAGTTCCGGGAGAGAAACTGAAGCTTTCTTT. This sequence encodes CASSSGRETEAFF.

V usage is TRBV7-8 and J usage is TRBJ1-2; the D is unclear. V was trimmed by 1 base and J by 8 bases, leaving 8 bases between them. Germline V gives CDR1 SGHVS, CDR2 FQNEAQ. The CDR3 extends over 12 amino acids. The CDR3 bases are TGTGCCAGCAGCTTAGGGGCCGGAGGCTACACCTTC. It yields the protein CASSLGAGGYTF.

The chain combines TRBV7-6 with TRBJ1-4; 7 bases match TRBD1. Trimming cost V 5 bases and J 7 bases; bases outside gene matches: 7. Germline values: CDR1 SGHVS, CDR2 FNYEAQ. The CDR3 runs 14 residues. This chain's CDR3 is CASSVSGGGEKLFF. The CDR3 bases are TGTGCCAGCAGCGTGTCAGGGGGAGGTGAAAAACTGTTTTTT.

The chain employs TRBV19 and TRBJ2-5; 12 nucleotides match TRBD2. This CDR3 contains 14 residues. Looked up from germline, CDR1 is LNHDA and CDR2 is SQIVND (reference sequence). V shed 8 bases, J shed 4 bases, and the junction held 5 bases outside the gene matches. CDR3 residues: CASSPSGGGETQYF. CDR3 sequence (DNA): TGTGCCAGTTCTCCTAGCGGGGGGGGAGAGACCCAGTACTTC.

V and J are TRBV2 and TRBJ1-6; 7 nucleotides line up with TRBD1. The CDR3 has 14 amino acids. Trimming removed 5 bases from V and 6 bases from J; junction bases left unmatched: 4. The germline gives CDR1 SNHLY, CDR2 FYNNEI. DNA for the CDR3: TGTGCCAGCAGTACCCAGGGGGGTAATTCACCCCTCCACTTT. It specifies CASSTQGGNSPLHF.

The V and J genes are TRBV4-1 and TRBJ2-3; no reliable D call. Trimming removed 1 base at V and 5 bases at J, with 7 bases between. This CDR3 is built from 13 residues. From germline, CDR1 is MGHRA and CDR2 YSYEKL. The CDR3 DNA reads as TGCGCCAGCAGCCAAGGGGCGCTAGATACGCAGTATTTT. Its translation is CASSQGALDTQYF.

The DNA for the CDR3 is TGTGCCACCACCCGGGGACAGGGGGCGTACGAGCAGTACTTC. It specifies CATTRGQGAYEQYF. The gene calls are TRBV6-5 and TRBJ2-7; 12 nucleotides agree with TRBD1. The CDR3 contains 14 residues. V shed 10 bases and J 4 bases; nucleotides not matched to a gene: 8. CDR1 MNHEY and CDR2 SVGAGI come from the germline V gene.

CDR3 nucleotide sequence: TGTGCCAGCAGTTTTCGAGGTTACTATGGCTACACCTTC. It codes for CASSFRGYYGYTF. The chain is built from TRBV28 and TRBJ1-2; the D is unclear. The CDR3 sequence is 13 residues long. V lost 3 bases to trimming and J lost 3 bases, with 8 bases between them. Germline V lookup: CDR1 MDHEN, CDR2 SYDVKM.

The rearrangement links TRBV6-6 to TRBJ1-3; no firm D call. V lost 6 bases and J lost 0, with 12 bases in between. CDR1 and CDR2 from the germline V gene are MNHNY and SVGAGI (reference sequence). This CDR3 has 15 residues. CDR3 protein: CASRADSDSGNTIYF. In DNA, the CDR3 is TGTGCCAGCAGGGCGGACTCCGACTCTGGAAACACCATATATTTT.

For the CDR3, the DNA is TGCAGCGTTGAAGTCCCTGGACAGGGGGTCGTTTACGAGCAGTACTTC. Translation: CSVEVPGQGVVYEQYF. This chain joins TRBV29-1 and TRBJ2-7; 10 nucleotides agree with TRBD1. The CDR3 spans 16 residues. Per germline, CDR1 SQVTM and CDR2 ANQGSEA. J was trimmed by 4 bases and V by 1 base; bases with no gene match: 10.

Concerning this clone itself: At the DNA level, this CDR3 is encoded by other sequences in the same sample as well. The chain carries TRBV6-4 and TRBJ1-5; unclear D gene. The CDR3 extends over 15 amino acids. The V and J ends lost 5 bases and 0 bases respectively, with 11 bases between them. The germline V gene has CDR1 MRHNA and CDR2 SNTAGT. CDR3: CASSPDAYSNQPQHF. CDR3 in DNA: TGTGCCAGCAGTCCGGACGCCTATAGCAATCAGCCCCAGCATTTT.